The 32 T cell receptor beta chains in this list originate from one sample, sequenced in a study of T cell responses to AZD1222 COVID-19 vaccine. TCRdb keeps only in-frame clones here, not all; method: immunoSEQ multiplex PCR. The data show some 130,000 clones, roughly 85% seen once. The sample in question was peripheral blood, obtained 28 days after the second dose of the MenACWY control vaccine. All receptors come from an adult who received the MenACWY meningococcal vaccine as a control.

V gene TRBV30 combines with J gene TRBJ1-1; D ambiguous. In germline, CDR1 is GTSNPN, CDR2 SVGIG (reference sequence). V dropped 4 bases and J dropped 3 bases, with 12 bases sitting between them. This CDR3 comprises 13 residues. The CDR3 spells CAWKWGVDTEAFF. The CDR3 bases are TGTGCCTGGAAGTGGGGAGTCGACACTGAAGCTTTCTTT. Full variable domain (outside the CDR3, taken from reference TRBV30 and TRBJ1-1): SQTIHQWPATLVQPVGSPLSLECTVEGTSNPNLYWYRQAAGRGLQLLFYSVGIGQISSEVPQNLSASRPQDRQFILSSKKLLLSDSGFYLCAWKWGVDTEAFFGQGTRLTVV.

The CDR3 DNA reads as TGTGCCAGCAGCCCTCTACAGGGGGCGAGTGGCTACACCTTC. It specifies CASSPLQGASGYTF. V gene TRBV3-1 (or the pseudogene TRBV3-2) combines with J gene TRBJ1-2, with 9 positions matching TRBD1. After removal of 4 bases from V and 7 bases from J, the junction contained 7 bases not matched to a gene. Germline CDR1 and CDR2: LGHDT and YNNKEL (reference sequence). This CDR3 has 14 residues.

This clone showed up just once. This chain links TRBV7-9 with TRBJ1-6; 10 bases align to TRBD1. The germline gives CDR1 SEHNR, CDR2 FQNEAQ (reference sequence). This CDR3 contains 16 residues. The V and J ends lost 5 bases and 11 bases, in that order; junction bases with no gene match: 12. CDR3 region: CASSGGPGQGRTPLHF. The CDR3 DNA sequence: TGTGCCAGCAGCGGAGGACCGGGACAGGGGCGGACACCCCTCCACTTT. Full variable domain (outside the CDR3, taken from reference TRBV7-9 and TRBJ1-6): DTGVSQNPRHKITKRGQNVTFRCDPISEHNRLYWYRQTLGQGPEFLTYFQNEAQLEKSRLLSDRFSAERPKGSFSTLEIQRTEQGDSAMYLCASSGGPGQGRTPLHFGNGTRLTVT.

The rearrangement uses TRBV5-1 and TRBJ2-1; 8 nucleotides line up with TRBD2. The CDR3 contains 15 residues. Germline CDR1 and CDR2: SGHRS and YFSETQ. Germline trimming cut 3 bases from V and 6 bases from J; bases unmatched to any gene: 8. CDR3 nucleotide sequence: TGCGCCAGCAGCTCAGCGGGAGACGTAGTCAATGAGCAGTTCTTC. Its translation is CASSSAGDVVNEQFF.

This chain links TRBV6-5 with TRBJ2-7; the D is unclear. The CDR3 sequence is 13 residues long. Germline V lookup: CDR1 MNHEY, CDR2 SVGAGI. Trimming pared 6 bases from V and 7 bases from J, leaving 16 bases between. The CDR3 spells CASSLRSDEEQYF. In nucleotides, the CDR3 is TGTGCCAGCAGCCTCCGGTCTGATGAGGAGCAGTACTTC.

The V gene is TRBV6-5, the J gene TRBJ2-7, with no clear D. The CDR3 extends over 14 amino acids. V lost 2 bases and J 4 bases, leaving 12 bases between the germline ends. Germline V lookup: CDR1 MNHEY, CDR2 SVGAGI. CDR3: CASSYIGGRYEQYF. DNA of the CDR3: TGTGCCAGCAGTTACATCGGTGGCCGGTACGAGCAGTACTTC.

Here the CDR3 DNA reads TGCACCAGCAGCCACCGCTTTTTTGGACATTGGGACACGGGCCGTGGCTACACCTTC. Amino acids: CTSSHRFFGHWDTGRGYTF. The J gene is TRBJ1-2, the V gene TRBV1; the table's TRBD1 call for D was not verified on the DNA. TRBV1 is assigned pseudogene status. The CDR3 spans 19 residues.

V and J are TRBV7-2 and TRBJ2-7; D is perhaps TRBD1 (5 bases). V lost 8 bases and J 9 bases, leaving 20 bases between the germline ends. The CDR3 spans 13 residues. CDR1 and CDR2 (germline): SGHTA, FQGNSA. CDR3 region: CASSHGQGAGQYF. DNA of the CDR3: TGTGCCAGCTCACACGGCCAGGGTGCCGGGCAGTACTTC.

CDR3 bases: TGCAGCGTTGAAGGGTCGGGGGAGTATGGCTACACCTTC. Residues: CSVEGSGEYGYTF. The genes are TRBV29-1 and TRBJ1-2; D might be TRBD1 (5 bases). The CDR3 has 13 amino acids. V gave up 1 base and J gave up 5 bases, with 11 bases separating them. Per the germline V gene, CDR1 is SQVTM and CDR2 is ANQGSEA.

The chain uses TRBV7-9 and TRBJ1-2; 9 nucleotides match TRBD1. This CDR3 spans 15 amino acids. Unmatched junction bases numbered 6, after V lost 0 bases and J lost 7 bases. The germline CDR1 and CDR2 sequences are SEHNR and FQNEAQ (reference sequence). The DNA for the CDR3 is TGTGCCAGCAGCTTAGCGGGACAGGGTATGGTTGGCTACACCTTC. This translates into CASSLAGQGMVGYTF.

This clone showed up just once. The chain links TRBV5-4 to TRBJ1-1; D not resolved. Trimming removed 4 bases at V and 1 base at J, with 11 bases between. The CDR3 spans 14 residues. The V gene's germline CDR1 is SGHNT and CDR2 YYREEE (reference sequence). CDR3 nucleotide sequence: TGTGCCAGCAGCCCTGCGACAAGGAACACTGAAGCTTTCTTT. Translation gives CASSPATRNTEAFF.

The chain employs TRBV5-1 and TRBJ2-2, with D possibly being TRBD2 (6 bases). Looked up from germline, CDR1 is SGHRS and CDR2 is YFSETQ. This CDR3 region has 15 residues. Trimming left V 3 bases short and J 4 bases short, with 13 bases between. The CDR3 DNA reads TGCGCCAGCAGCTATAGCGGTACCGGCACCGGGGAGCTGTTTTTT. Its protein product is CASSYSGTGTGELFF.

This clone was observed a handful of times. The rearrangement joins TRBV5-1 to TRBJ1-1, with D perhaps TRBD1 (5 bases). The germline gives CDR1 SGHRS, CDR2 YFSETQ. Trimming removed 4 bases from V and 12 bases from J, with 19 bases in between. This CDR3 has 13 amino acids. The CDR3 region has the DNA TGCGCCAGCAGCCCCTCGGGACTCGAGGGGACTTTCTTT. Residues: CASSPSGLEGTFF.

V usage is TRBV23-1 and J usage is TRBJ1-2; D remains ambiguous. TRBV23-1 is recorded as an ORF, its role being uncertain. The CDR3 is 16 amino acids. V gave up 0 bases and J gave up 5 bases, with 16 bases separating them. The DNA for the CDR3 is TGCGCCAGCAGTCAATCTCGGGCGTCCGGGATTTATGGCTACACCTTC. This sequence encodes CASSQSRASGIYGYTF.

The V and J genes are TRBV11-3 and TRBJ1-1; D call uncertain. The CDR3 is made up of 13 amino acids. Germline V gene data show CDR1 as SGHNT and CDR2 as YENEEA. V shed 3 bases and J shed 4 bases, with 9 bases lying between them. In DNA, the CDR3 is TGTGCCAGCAGCTTTCACATAGGCACTGAAGCTTTCTTT. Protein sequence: CASSFHIGTEAFF.

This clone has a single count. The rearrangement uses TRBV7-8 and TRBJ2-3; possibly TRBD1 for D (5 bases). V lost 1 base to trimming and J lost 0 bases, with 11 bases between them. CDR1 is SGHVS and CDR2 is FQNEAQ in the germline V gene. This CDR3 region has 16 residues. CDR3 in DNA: TGTGCCAGCAGCTTAGGGTTAGGGGCAAGCACAGATACGCAGTATTTT. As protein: CASSLGLGASTDTQYF.

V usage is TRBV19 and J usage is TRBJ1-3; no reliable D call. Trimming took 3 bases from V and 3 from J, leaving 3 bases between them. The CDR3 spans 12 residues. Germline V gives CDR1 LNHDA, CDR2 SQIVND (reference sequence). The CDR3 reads CASSMGGNTIYF. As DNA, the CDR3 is TGTGCCAGTAGTATGGGTGGAAACACCATATATTTT.

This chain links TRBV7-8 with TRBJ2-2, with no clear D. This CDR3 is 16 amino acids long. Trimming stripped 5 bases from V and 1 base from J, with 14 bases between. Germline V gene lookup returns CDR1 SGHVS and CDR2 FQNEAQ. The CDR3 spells CASSLEIWVNTGELFF. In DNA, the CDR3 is TGTGCCAGCAGCCTCGAAATCTGGGTGAACACCGGGGAGCTGTTTTTT.

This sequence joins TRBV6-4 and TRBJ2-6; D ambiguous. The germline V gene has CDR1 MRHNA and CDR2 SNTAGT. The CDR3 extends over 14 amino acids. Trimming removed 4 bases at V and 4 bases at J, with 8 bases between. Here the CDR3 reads CASSASQGANVLTF. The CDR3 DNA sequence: TGTGCCAGCAGTGCCTCACAGGGGGCCAACGTCCTGACTTTC.

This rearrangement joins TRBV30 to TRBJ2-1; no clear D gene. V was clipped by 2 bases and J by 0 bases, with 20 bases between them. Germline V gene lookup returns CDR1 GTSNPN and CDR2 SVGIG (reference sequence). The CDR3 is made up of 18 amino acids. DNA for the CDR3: TGTGCCTGGAGTACTCCCCGAGCTCTGACGAGCTCCTACAATGAGCAGTTCTTC. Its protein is CAWSTPRALTSSYNEQFF.

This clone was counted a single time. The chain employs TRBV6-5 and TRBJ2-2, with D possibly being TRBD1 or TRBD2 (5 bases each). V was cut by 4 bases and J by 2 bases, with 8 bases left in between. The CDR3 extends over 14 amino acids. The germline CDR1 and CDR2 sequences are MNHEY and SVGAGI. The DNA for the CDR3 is TGTGCCAGCAGTTGGGGGATCAACACCGGGGAGCTGTTTTTT. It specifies CASSWGINTGELFF.

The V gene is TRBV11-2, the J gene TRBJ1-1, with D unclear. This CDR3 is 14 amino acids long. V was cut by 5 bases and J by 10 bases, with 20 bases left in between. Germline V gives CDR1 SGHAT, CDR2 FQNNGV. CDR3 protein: CASSEVRTPLRAFF. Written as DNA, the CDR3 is TGTGCCAGCAGCGAAGTACGGACCCCTCTTAGAGCTTTCTTT.

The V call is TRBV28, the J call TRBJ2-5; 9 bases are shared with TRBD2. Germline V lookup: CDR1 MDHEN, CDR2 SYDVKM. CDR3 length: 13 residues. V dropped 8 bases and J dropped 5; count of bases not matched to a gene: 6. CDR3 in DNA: TGTGCCAGCTCCGGACTAGCGTCGGAGACCCAGTACTTC. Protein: CASSGLASETQYF.

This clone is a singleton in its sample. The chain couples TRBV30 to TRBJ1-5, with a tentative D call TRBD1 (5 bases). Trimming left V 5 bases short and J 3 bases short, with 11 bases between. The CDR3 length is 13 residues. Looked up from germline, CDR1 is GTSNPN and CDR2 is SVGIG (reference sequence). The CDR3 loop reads CAWAAGSNQPQHF. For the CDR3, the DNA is TGTGCCTGGGCGGCAGGGTCCAATCAGCCCCAGCATTTT.

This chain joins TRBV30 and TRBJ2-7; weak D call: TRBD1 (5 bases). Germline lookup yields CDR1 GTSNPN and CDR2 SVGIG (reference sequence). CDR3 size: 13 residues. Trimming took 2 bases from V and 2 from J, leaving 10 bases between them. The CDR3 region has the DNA TGTGCCTGGAGTTCCGACAGCGCCTACGAGCAGTACTTC. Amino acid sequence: CAWSSDSAYEQYF.

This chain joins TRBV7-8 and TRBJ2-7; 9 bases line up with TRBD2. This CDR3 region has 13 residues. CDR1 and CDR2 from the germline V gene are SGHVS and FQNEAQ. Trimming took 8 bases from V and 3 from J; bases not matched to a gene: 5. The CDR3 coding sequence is TGTGCCAGCTCCATTAGCGGGAGCTACGAGCAGTACTTC. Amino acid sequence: CASSISGSYEQYF.

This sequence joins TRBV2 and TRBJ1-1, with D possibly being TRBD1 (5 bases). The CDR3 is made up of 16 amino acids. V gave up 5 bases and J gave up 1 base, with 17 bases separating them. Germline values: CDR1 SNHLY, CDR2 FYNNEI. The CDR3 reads CASSLRGSWTNTEAFF. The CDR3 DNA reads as TGTGCCAGCAGTCTCCGGGGCTCATGGACGAACACTGAAGCTTTCTTT.

In DNA, the CDR3 is TGCGCCAGCAGCTTGGTAGGAGGCGGGGAGCTGTTTTTT. It is translated as CASSLVGGGELFF. This chain connects TRBV5-1 to TRBJ2-2, with D possibly TRBD2 on 5 matching bases. Germline V gene lookup returns CDR1 SGHRS and CDR2 YFSETQ. V dropped 0 bases and J dropped 7 bases, with 7 bases sitting between them. This CDR3 contains 13 residues.

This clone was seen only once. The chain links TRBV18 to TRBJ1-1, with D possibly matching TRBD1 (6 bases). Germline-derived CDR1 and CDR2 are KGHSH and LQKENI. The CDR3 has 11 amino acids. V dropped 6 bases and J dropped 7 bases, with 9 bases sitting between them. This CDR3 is CASSDRFEAFF. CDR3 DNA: TGTGCCAGCTCGGACAGATTTGAAGCTTTCTTT.

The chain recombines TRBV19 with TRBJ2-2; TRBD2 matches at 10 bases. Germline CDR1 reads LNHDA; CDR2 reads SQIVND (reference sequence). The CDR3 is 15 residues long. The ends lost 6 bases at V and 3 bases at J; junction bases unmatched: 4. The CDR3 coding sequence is TGTGCCAGTAGAAGCGGGAGGGCCTACACCGGGGAGCTGTTTTTT. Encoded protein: CASRSGRAYTGELFF.

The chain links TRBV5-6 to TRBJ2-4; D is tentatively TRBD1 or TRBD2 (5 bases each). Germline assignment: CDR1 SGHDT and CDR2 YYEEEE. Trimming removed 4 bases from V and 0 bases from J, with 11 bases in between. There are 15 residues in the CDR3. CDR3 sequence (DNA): TGTGCCAGCAGCCCCCTGGGGGTAGCCAAAAACATTCAGTACTTC. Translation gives CASSPLGVAKNIQYF.

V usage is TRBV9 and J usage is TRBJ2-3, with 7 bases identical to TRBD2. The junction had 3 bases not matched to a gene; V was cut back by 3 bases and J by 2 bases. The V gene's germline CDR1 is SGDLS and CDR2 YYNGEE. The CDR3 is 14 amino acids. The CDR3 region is CASSGGLHTDTQYF. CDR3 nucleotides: TGTGCCAGCAGCGGGGGACTACACACAGATACGCAGTATTTT. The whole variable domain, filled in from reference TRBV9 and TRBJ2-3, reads DSGVTQTPKHLITATGQRVTLRCSPRSGDLSVYWYQQSLDQGLQFLIQYYNGEERAKGNILERFSAQQFPDLHSELNLSSLELGDSALYFCASSGGLHTDTQYFGPGTRLTVL.